A single sample is the source of the 25 T cell receptor beta chains below, sequenced in a study of blood T cell repertoires in COVID-19. Data came from immunoSEQ multiplex PCR; TCRdb stores just in-frame clones and leaves some out. The data contain approximately 150,000 clones, roughly four fifths of them seen just once; the ten biggest clones take up about a tenth. The source material was peripheral blood. These receptors came from a human donor in a cohort sampled during active COVID-19.

This chain joins TRBV9 and TRBJ2-2; 12 positions agree with TRBD2. The CDR3 is 15 amino acids. With 3 bases clipped from V and 7 bases from J, the junction kept 4 bases outside the gene matches. Germline V gives CDR1 SGDLS, CDR2 YYNGEE. CDR3 residues: CASSGLAGVNGELFF. The DNA of the CDR3 is TGTGCCAGCAGCGGACTAGCGGGAGTCAACGGGGAGCTGTTTTTT.

This clone was recorded at least ten times. The V call is TRBV7-9, the J call TRBJ1-2; D is ambiguous. Germline CDR1 and CDR2: SEHNR and FQNEAQ (reference sequence). V was cut by 5 bases and J by 8 bases, with 18 bases left in between. This CDR3 region has 14 residues. The CDR3, as DNA: TGTGCCAGCAGCGGCCGCCGGGAGAGGTTAGGCTACACCTTC. It is translated as CASSGRRERLGYTF.

The CDR3, as DNA: TGTGCCAGCAGCCCCCGGGACAGGGTTTATGGCTACACCTTC. It encodes CASSPRDRVYGYTF. V usage is TRBV13 and J usage is TRBJ1-2; 9 bases fit TRBD1. CDR1 is PRHDT, CDR2 FYEKMQ, per germline (reference sequence). V was clipped by 5 bases and J by 5 bases; unmatched bases: 6. The CDR3 extends over 14 amino acids.

The chain couples TRBV19 to TRBJ2-2; the D gene is possibly TRBD2 (6 bases). V lost 6 bases, J lost 6 bases, and 20 bases lay in between. The germline gives CDR1 LNHDA, CDR2 SQIVND (reference sequence). This CDR3 comprises 16 residues. The DNA for the CDR3 is TGTGCCAGTAGCCTGGAGGGAGCTGTTAATCCCGGGGAGCTGTTTTTT. Translating it yields CASSLEGAVNPGELFF.

The rearrangement links TRBV27 to TRBJ2-2; D may be TRBD2 (7 bases). Germline V gives CDR1 MNHEY, CDR2 SMNVEV (reference sequence). The CDR3 is 16 residues long. V dropped 4 bases and J dropped 6 bases, with 18 bases sitting between them. Here the CDR3 reads CASSWNTGGGPGELFF. The DNA for the CDR3 is TGTGCCAGCAGTTGGAATACGGGGGGCGGGCCCGGGGAGCTGTTTTTT.

This clone showed up just a few times. CDR3 DNA sequence: TGTGCCAGCAGACCTCCGGGTGCAACTAATGAAAAACTGTTTTTT. Amino acid sequence: CASRPPGATNEKLFF. The chain carries TRBV7-9 and TRBJ1-4; D call uncertain. Germline V gives CDR1 SEHNR, CDR2 FQNEAQ (reference sequence). Trimming removed 6 bases from V and 0 bases from J, with 11 bases in between. There are 15 residues in the CDR3. The variable domain in full, with the rest retrieved from reference TRBV7-9 and TRBJ1-4, is DTGVSQNPRHKITKRGQNVTFRCDPISEHNRLYWYRQTLGQGPEFLTYFQNEAQLEKSRLLSDRFSAERPKGSFSTLEIQRTEQGDSAMYLCASRPPGATNEKLFFGSGTQLSVL.

V gene TRBV7-2 combines with J gene TRBJ1-2; the match to TRBD1 covers 7 bases. V was clipped by 2 bases and J by 4 bases; unmatched bases: 7. This CDR3 is 15 amino acids long. Germline V CDR1 and CDR2: SGHTA, FQGNSA. DNA for the CDR3: TGTGCCAGCAGCTTATCCAGGGGGATGAGCTATGGCTACACCTTC. Encoded protein: CASSLSRGMSYGYTF.

The chain employs TRBV21-1 and TRBJ2-5; the D call of TRBD1 is as the table states it, not checked on the DNA. TRBV21-1 is shown as a pseudogene. The CDR3 has 17 amino acids. The CDR3 bases are TGTGCCAGCAGCATCCCTTGGGCGGGACAGGGTTTGAAGACCCAGTACTTC. Its translation: CASSIPWAGQGLKTQYF.

The rearrangement links TRBV25-1 to TRBJ2-3; 12 nucleotides align to TRBD2. This CDR3 has 16 residues. The V segment lost 6 bases and the J segment 6 bases; nucleotides outside the gene matches: 10. The germline gives CDR1 MGHDK, CDR2 SYGVNS. The CDR3, as DNA: TGTGCCAGCAGCCAACGGACTAGCGGGAACTCTGATACGCAGTATTTT. Translation: CASSQRTSGNSDTQYF.

V gene TRBV7-9 combines with J gene TRBJ2-1; D might be TRBD1 (6 bases). The V end lost 2 bases, the J end lost 7 bases, and 12 bases lay between the germline ends. CDR3 length equals 14 residues. Germline CDR1 is SEHNR and CDR2 is FQNEAQ (reference sequence). The CDR3 is CASSLTGFQNEQFF. CDR3 coding DNA: TGTGCCAGCAGCTTAACAGGGTTTCAAAATGAGCAGTTCTTC.

This rearrangement joins TRBV14 to TRBJ2-1; the match to TRBD2 covers 9 bases. V gave up 1 base and J gave up 4 bases; unmatched junction bases: 2. Germline values: CDR1 SGHDN, CDR2 FVKESK. This CDR3 contains 15 residues. CDR3 residues: CASSQVAGAYNEQFF. The CDR3 DNA sequence: TGTGCCAGCAGCCAAGTAGCGGGAGCATACAATGAGCAGTTCTTC.

This chain joins TRBV30 and TRBJ1-1, with no clear D. V shed 1 base and J shed 1 base, with 7 bases lying between them. The CDR3 contains 13 residues. Germline CDR1 GTSNPN, CDR2 SVGIG (reference sequence). The CDR3 is CAWSESGNTEAFF. The CDR3 region has the DNA TGTGCCTGGAGTGAATCGGGGAACACTGAAGCTTTCTTT.

This chain joins TRBV7-2 and TRBJ1-2, with 10 bases that match TRBD1. The CDR3 runs to 15 residues. Germline V CDR1 and CDR2: SGHTA, FQGNSA. Trimming at V came to 5 bases and at J to 4 bases, leaving 7 bases not matched to a gene. The CDR3 spells CASSQRTGGVYGYTF. The CDR3 nucleotides are TGTGCCAGCAGCCAAAGGACAGGGGGGGTCTATGGCTACACCTTC. Drawing the rest from reference TRBV7-2 and TRBJ1-2, the complete variable domain is GAGVSQSPSNKVTEKGKDVELRCDPISGHTALYWYRQSLGQGLEFLIYFQGNSAPDKSGLPSDRFSAERTGGSVSTLTIQRTQQEDSAVYLCASSQRTGGVYGYTFGSGTRLTVV.

The chain uses TRBV27 and TRBJ1-6; D is unclear. The CDR3 loop spans 14 amino acids. Trimming removed 2 bases from V and 15 bases from J, with 17 bases in between. Germline V lookup: CDR1 MNHEY, CDR2 SMNVEV (reference sequence). CDR3 amino acids: CASSLPTTQLDLHF. In nucleotides, the CDR3 is TGTGCCAGCAGTTTACCGACGACACAACTGGACCTCCACTTT.

The chain has TRBV7-3 and TRBJ2-7; 9 bases line up with TRBD1. Per the germline V gene, CDR1 is SGHTA and CDR2 is FQGTGA. The V segment lost 5 bases and the J segment 2 bases; nucleotides outside the gene matches: 4. CDR3 length: 14 amino acids. The CDR3 sequence: CASSAGTGPYEQYF. The CDR3 DNA reads as TGTGCCAGCAGCGCCGGGACAGGGCCCTACGAGCAGTACTTC.

The CDR3 DNA reads TGTGCCATCAGGGATCCGGGTTGGGGCGGTTCAGATACGCAGTATTTT. Its translation: CAIRDPGWGGSDTQYF. This rearrangement joins TRBV10-3 to TRBJ2-3, with D possibly TRBD1 on 5 matching bases. Trimming stripped 6 bases from V and 4 bases from J, with 20 bases between. Germline CDR1 reads ENHRY; CDR2 reads SYGVKD. CDR3 size: 16 residues.

This chain connects TRBV7-9 to TRBJ2-3; D may be TRBD1 (6 bases). The CDR3 has 15 amino acids. V shed 1 base and J shed 6 bases, with 14 bases lying between them. The germline CDR1 and CDR2 sequences are SEHNR and FQNEAQ (reference sequence). This CDR3 reads CASSLVGRGGDTQYF. The CDR3, as DNA: TGTGCCAGCAGCTTAGTCGGCAGGGGTGGGGATACGCAGTATTTT.

The rearrangement links TRBV10-1 to TRBJ2-1; 10 bases are shared with TRBD2. This CDR3 has 18 residues. CDR1 WNHNN and CDR2 SYGVQD come from the germline V gene (reference sequence). The V and J ends lost 0 bases and 3 bases, in that order; junction bases with no gene match: 8. CDR3 sequence (DNA): TGCGCCAGCAGTGAGTCCATAATGAGCGGGGGGGACTACAATGAGCAGTTCTTC. It is translated as CASSESIMSGGDYNEQFF.

This clone was recorded a few times. V gene TRBV14 combines with J gene TRBJ2-2; 9 bases match TRBD1. The CDR3 has 16 residues. Looked up from germline, CDR1 is SGHDN and CDR2 is FVKESK. With V trimmed by 5 bases and J by 2 bases, 6 bases remained unmatched. CDR3 protein: CASSVGTGSNTGELFF. In DNA, the CDR3 is TGTGCCAGCAGCGTAGGGACAGGGAGTAACACCGGGGAGCTGTTTTTT.

The J gene is TRBJ2-7, the V gene TRBV7-9; 10 bases are shared with TRBD2. CDR1 and CDR2 from the germline V gene are SEHNR and FQNEAQ (reference sequence). Losses at the gene ends were 5 bases for V and 0 bases for J; bases not matched to a gene: 7. The CDR3 has 16 amino acids. The CDR3 protein is CASSPRTSGNSYEQYF. The CDR3 DNA is TGTGCCAGCAGCCCCAGGACTAGCGGAAACTCCTACGAGCAGTACTTC.

The chain couples TRBV18 to TRBJ2-5; TRBD2 might be the D (5 bases). In germline, CDR1 is KGHSH, CDR2 LQKENI. Trimming took off 1 base at V and 4 bases at J, with 13 bases between the two ends. The CDR3 covers 15 residues. Here the CDR3 DNA reads TGTGCCAGCTCACCACAGGCGAGCGGAATAGAGACCCAGTACTTC. Amino acid sequence: CASSPQASGIETQYF.

The chain joins TRBV7-2 to TRBJ1-1; no firm D call. The CDR3 extends over 14 amino acids. V was shortened by 3 bases and J by 3 bases, with 11 bases between the two germline ends. Germline V gives CDR1 SGHTA, CDR2 FQGNSA. Here the CDR3 DNA reads TGTGCCAGCAGCTTTCAAACGAGGGACACTGAAGCTTTCTTT. Residues: CASSFQTRDTEAFF.

This clone was counted a single time. The chain joins TRBV2 to TRBJ1-4; a weak D match, TRBD1 (6 bases). V was pared by 2 bases and J by 7 bases, with 17 bases between. The CDR3 sequence is 16 residues long. CDR1 is SNHLY and CDR2 is FYNNEI in the germline V gene. The CDR3 loop reads CASSEFGAGESEKLFF. For the CDR3, the DNA is TGTGCCAGCAGTGAATTTGGGGCAGGGGAGAGTGAAAAACTGTTTTTT.

The rearrangement joins TRBV3-1 (or the pseudogene TRBV3-2) to TRBJ2-7, with 7 bases that match TRBD2. The germline CDR1 and CDR2 sequences are LGHDT and YNNKEL (reference sequence). V lost 1 base and J lost 5; bases outside the gene matches: 5. The CDR3 has 14 amino acids. In DNA form, the CDR3 reads TGTGCCAGCAGCCAAGGGCCCGGGAGGAACGAGCAGTACTTC. It yields the protein CASSQGPGRNEQYF.

The sample holds a few counts of this clone. V usage is TRBV29-1 and J usage is TRBJ2-7, with TRBD2 matching 9 bases. The ends lost 4 bases at V and 2 bases at J; junction bases unmatched: 15. Per germline, CDR1 SQVTM and CDR2 ANQGSEA. This CDR3 contains 17 residues. The CDR3 DNA sequence: TGCAGCGTTGGTGCCAGAACCGGGACTAGCCCCACCTACGAGCAGTACTTC. This gives the protein CSVGARTGTSPTYEQYF.